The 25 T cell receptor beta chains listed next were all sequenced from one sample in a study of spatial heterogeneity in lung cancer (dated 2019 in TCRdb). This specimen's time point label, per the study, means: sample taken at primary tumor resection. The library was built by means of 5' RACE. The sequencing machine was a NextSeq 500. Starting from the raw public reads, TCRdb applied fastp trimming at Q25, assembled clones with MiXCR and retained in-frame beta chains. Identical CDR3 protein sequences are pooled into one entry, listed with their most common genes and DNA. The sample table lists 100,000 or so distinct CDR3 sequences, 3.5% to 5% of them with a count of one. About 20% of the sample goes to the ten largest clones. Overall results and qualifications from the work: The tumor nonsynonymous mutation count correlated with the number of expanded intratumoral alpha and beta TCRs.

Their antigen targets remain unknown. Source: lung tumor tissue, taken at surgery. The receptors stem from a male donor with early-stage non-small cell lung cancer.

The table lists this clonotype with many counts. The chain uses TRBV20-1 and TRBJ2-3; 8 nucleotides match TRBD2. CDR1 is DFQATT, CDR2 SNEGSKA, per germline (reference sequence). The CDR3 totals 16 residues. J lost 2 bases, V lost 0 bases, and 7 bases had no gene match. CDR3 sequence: CSARDSGAGDTDTQYF. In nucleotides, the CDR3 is TGCAGTGCTAGAGATAGTGGAGCGGGAGACACAGATACGCAGTATTTT.

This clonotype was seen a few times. CDR3 sequence reads: CASSQYNRDGTYEQYF. The DNA for the CDR3 is TGCGCCAGCAGCCAGTATAACCGGGACGGGACCTACGAGCAGTACTTC. The chain links TRBV4-1 to TRBJ2-7; TRBD1 or TRBD2 may be the D gene (5 bases each). Germline CDR1 and CDR2: MGHRA and YSYEKL. V lost 3 bases and J lost 2, with 17 bases in between. The CDR3 has 16 amino acids.

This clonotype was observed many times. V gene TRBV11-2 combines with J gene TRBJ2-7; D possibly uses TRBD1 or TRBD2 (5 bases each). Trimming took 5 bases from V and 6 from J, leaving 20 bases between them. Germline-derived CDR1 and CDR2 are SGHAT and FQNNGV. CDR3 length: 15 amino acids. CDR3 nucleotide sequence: TGTGCCAGCAGCGCCGTCGGGACGGAGGTTTCCGAGCAGTACTTC. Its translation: CASSAVGTEVSEQYF.

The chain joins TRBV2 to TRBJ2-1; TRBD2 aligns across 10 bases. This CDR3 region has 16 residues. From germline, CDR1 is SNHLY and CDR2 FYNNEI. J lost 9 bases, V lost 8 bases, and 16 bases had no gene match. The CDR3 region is CASGQGANSGRSEQFF. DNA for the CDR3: TGTGCCAGCGGGCAGGGGGCGAATAGCGGGAGGAGTGAGCAGTTCTTC.

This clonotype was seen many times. The CDR3, as DNA: TGTGCCAGCAGTGAAGTGGACTGGACGGTTAACTATGGCTACACCTTC. Encoded protein: CASSEVDWTVNYGYTF. The chain uses TRBV6-1 and TRBJ1-2; D remains ambiguous. The CDR3 has 16 amino acids. V gave up 1 base and J gave up 1 base, with 13 bases separating them. CDR1 and CDR2 from the germline V gene are MNHNS and SASEGT.

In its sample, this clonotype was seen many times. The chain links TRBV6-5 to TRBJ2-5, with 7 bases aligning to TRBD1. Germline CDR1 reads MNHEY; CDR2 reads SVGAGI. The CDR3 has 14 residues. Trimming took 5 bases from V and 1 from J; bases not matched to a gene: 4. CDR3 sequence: CASSGGQIQETQYF. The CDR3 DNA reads TGTGCCAGCAGTGGGGGACAGATCCAAGAGACCCAGTACTTC.

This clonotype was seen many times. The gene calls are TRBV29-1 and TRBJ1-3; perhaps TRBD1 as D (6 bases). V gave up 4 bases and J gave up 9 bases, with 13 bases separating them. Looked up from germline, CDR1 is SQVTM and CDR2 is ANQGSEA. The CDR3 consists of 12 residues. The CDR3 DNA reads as TGCAGCGTTGCTGGGACAAGCGGCACCATATATTTT. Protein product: CSVAGTSGTIYF.

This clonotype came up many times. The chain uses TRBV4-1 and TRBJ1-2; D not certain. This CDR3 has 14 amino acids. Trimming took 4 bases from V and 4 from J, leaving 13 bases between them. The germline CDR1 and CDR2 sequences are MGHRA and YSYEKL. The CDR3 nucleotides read TGCGCCAGCAGCCTAAACCCCGGGATCTATGGCTACACCTTC. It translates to CASSLNPGIYGYTF.

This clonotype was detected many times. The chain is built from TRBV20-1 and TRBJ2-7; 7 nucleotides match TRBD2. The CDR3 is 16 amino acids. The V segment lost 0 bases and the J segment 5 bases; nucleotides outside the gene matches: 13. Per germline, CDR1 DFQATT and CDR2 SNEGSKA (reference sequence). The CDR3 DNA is TGCAGTGCTAGAGATTGGGTAGCGGGTCGGGAGAACGAGCAGTACTTC. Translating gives CSARDWVAGRENEQYF.

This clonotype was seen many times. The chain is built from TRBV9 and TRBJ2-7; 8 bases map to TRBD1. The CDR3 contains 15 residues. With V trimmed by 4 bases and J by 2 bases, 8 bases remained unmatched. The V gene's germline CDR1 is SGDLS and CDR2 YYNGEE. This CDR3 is CASSPQMDRAYEQYF. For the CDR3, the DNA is TGTGCCAGCAGCCCCCAGATGGACAGGGCCTACGAGCAGTACTTC.

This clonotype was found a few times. The CDR3: CASSYLTSNGSDTQYF. The DNA of the CDR3 is TGTGCCAGCAGCTATCTGACTAGTAATGGATCAGATACGCAGTATTTT. The V call is TRBV11-2, the J call TRBJ2-3; perhaps TRBD2 as D (6 bases). The V end was cut by 4 bases, the J end by 4 bases, with 18 bases between. This CDR3 is built from 16 residues. The germline CDR1 and CDR2 sequences are SGHAT and FQNNGV.

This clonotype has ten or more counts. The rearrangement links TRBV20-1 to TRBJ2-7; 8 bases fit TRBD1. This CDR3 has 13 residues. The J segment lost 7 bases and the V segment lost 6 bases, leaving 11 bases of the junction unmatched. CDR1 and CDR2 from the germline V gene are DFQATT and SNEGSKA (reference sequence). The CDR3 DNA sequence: TGCAGTGCGCGAAGGCAGGGGGCGGGTGAGCAGTACTTC. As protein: CSARRQGAGEQYF.

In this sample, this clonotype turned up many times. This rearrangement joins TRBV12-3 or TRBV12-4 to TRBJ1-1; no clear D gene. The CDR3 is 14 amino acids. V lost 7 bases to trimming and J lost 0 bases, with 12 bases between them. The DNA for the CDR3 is TGTGCCAGCAAACTAAGACACTTGAACACTGAAGCTTTCTTT. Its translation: CASKLRHLNTEAFF.

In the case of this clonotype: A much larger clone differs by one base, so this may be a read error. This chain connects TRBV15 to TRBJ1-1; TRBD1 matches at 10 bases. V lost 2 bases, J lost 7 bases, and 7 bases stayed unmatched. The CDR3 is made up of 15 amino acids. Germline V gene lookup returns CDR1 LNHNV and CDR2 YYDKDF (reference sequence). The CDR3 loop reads CATSRSTGGVGEAFF. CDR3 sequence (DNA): TGTGCCACCAGCAGATCGACAGGGGGCGTAGGTGAAGCTTTCTTT. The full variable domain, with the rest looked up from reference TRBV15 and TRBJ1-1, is DAMVIQNPRYQVTQFGKPVTLSCSQTLNHNVMYWYQQKSSQAPKLLFHYYDKDFNNEADTPDNFQSRRPNTSFCFLDIRSPGLGDTAMYLCATSRSTGGVGEAFFGQGTRLTVV.

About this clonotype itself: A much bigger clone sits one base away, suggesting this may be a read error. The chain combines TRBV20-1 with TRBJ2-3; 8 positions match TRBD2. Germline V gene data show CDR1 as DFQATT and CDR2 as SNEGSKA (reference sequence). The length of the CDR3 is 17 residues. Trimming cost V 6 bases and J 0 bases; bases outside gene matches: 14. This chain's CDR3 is CSARTNGRGSSTDTQYF. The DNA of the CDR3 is TGCAGTGCCAGGACTAACGGGAGGGGAAGCAGCACAGATACGCAGTATTTT.

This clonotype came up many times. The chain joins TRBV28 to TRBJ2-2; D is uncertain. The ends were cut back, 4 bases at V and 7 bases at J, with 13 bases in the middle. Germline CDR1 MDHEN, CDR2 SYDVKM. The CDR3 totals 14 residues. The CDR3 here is CASSWLASGGELFF. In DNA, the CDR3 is TGTGCCAGCAGTTGGTTAGCCTCAGGCGGGGAGCTGTTTTTT.

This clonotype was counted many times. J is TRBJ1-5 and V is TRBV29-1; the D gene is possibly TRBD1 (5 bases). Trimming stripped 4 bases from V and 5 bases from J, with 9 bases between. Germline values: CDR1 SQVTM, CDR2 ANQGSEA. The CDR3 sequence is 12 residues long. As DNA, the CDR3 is TGCAGCGTTGGACAGACGGATCAGCCCCAGCATTTT. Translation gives CSVGQTDQPQHF.

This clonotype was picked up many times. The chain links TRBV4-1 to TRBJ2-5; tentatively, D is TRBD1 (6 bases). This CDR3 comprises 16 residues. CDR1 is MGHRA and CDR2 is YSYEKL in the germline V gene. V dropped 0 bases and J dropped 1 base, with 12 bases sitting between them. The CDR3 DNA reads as TGCGCCAGCAGCCAAGATCGGACAGACCCCCAAGAGACCCAGTACTTC. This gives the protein CASSQDRTDPQETQYF.

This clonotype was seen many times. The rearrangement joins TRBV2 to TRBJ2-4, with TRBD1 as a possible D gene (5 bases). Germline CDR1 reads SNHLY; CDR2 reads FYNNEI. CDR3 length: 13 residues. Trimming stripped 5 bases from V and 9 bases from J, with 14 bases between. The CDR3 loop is CASSTGRLAIQYF. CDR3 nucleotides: TGTGCCAGCAGTACAGGAAGGTTGGCCATTCAGTACTTC.

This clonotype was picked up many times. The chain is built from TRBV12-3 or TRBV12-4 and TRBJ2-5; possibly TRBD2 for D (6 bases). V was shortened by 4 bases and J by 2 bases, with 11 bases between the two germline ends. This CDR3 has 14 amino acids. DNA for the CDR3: TGTGCCAGCAGTTCCGGGGGAGCTCAAGAGACCCAGTACTTC. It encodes CASSSGGAQETQYF.

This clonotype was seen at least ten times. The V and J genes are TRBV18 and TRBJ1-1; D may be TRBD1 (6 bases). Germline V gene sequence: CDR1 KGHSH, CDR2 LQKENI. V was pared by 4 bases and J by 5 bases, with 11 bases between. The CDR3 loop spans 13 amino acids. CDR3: CASSRGAETEAFF. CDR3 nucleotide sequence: TGTGCCAGCTCACGGGGGGCGGAAACTGAAGCTTTCTTT.

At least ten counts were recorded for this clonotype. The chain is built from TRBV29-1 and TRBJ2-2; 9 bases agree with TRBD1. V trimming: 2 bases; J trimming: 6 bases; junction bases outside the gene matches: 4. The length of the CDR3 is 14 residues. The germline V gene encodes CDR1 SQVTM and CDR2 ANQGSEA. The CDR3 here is CSVELRDRAGELFF. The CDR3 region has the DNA TGCAGCGTTGAACTCCGGGACAGGGCCGGGGAGCTGTTTTTT.

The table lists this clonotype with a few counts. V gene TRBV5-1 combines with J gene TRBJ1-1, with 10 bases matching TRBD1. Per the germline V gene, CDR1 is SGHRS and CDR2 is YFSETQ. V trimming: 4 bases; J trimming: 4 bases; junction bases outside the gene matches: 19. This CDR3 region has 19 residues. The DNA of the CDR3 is TGCGCCAGCAGCACTCTTCTACCGGGACAGGGGACATTCGGCACTGAAGCTTTCTTT. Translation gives CASSTLLPGQGTFGTEAFF.

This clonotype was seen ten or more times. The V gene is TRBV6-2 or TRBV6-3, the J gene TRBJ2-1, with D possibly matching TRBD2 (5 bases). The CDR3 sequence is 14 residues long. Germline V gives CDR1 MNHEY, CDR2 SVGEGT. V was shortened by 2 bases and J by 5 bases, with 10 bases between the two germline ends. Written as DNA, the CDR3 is TGTGCCAGCAGTTACGTTAGGCGGGACAATGAGCAGTTCTTC. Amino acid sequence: CASSYVRRDNEQFF.

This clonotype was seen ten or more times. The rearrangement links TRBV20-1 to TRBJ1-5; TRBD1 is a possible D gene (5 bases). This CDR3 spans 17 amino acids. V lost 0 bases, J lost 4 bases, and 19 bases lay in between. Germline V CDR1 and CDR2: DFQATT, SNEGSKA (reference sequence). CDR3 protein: CSARDPFGDSLNQPQHF. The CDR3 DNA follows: TGCAGTGCTAGAGATCCATTTGGCGACAGCTTAAATCAGCCCCAGCATTTT.